A few counts support the clone carrying this T cell receptor beta chain. Its antigen is not identified. This entry comes from a study of T cells in Graves' hyperthyroidism and ophthalmopathy. Amplified TCR beta CDR3 regions derived from RNA transcripts. HTBI primers were the set used in a first-round RT-PCR of the TCR CDR3. TCRdb independently ran MiXCR on the multiplex PCR reads; one entry per CDR3 protein. The repertoire consists of approximately 430,000 distinct CDR3 sequences, with about 15% occurring once and the leading ten covering 7.7%. Germline values: CDR1 MGHRA, CDR2 YSYEKL. Trimming took 4 bases from V and 7 from J, leaving 22 bases between them. This CDR3 comprises 17 residues. General study findings and limits: Most clonotypes expanded in the thyroid (above 0.001) were also present in blood.

The V and J genes are TRBV4-1 and TRBJ1-4; a weak D match, TRBD1 (6 bases). Sequenced: blood. The clonotype was recovered from a woman under 30 with Graves' hyperthyroidism. Here the CDR3 DNA reads TGCGCCAGCAGCCCGGCACAGGGCGATCAACTAGCTGAAAAACTGTTTTTT. It yields the protein CASSPAQGDQLAEKLFF.